Following are 8 T cell receptor beta chains from one sample sequenced in a study of cytomegalovirus exposure and HLA in healthy donors (dated by TCRdb to about 2017). Libraries came from the immunoSEQ multiplex PCR assay. For the multiplex PCR, a mixture combining 60 forward primers for TCR Vbeta segments and 13 reverse primers for TCR Jbeta segments was used. This is the immuneACCESS table as TCRdb keeps it, with only in-frame sequences that have V and J called. A part of the clones is gone; compared with another copy, unresolved V genes explain less than half, and the rest is unexplained. The sample contains roughly 140,000 clones, almost 80% of them found a single time. The top ten clones comprise under 0.8% of the sample. The sequencing sample was made of PBMCs. These TCRs come from a male donor in good health and CMV-seronegative.

A word on this clone: The junction departs from germline at one end; a sequencing error may be responsible. The chain is built from TRBV7-9 and TRBJ1-1; D unresolved. The CDR3 runs 10 residues. CDR1 is SEHNR and CDR2 is FQNEAQ in the germline V gene (reference sequence). CDR3 bases: TGTTCCAGCAGCTCGGGTGAAGCTTTCTTT. Residues: CSSSSGEAFF.

The chain has TRBV5-6 and TRBJ2-7; D might be TRBD2 (7 bases). The V end lost 4 bases, the J end lost 4 bases, and 15 bases lay between the germline ends. In germline, CDR1 is SGHDT, CDR2 YYEEEE. The CDR3 runs to 14 residues. CDR3 sequence (DNA): TGTGCCAGCAGCCTAAGTCGGGGGGCGTACGAGCAGTACTTC. It codes for CASSLSRGAYEQYF.

The rearrangement joins TRBV18 to TRBJ1-4; the match to TRBD1 covers 9 bases. The CDR3 has 13 residues. With V trimmed by 8 bases and J by 8 bases, 6 bases remained unmatched. Per the germline V gene, CDR1 is KGHSH and CDR2 is LQKENI. CDR3 bases: TGTGCCAGCACTACTGGACAGGGGGAAAAACTGTTTTTT. Protein product: CASTTGQGEKLFF.

This sequence joins TRBV4-3 and TRBJ2-2, with D possibly being TRBD1 (5 bases). Germline lookup yields CDR1 LGHNA and CDR2 YSLEER. The CDR3 is 16 amino acids. V was shortened by 0 bases and J by 3 bases, with 11 bases between the two germline ends. CDR3 nucleotide sequence: TGCGCCAGCAGCCAAGATCCGGACACCCACACCGGGGAGCTGTTTTTT. It codes for CASSQDPDTHTGELFF.

This chain uses TRBV4-3 with TRBJ1-1; 7 bases line up with TRBD1. Germline CDR1 LGHNA, CDR2 YSLEER. Trimming cost V 1 base and J 7 bases; bases outside gene matches: 15. This CDR3 spans 17 amino acids. The DNA for the CDR3 is TGCGCCAGCAGCCAAGGAGGGGGCGAGTACCCACCCCTTGAAGCTTTCTTT. This codes for CASSQGGGEYPPLEAFF.

This clone was seen just once. The V and J genes are TRBV29-1 and TRBJ2-6, with 7 bases that match TRBD1. The CDR3 totals 17 residues. V lost 0 bases and J lost 2; bases outside the gene matches: 7. Germline assignment: CDR1 SQVTM and CDR2 ANQGSEA. CDR3 DNA: TGCAGCGTTGAAGAAACAGGGGAGTTGGCTGGGGCCAACGTCCTGACTTTC. This translates into CSVEETGELAGANVLTF. The full variable domain, in which reference TRBV29-1 and TRBJ2-6 provide the parts outside the CDR3, is SAVISQKPSRDICQRGTSLTIQCQVDSQVTMMFWYRQQPGQSLTLIATANQGSEATYESGFVIDKFPISRPNLTFSTLTVSNMSPEDSSIYLCSVEETGELAGANVLTFGAGSRLTVL.

V usage is TRBV5-4 and J usage is TRBJ2-7, with D unresolved. The germline V gene has CDR1 SGHNT and CDR2 YYREEE (reference sequence). CDR3 length: 11 residues. The V and J ends lost 5 bases and 3 bases respectively, with 6 bases between them. The CDR3 coding sequence is TGTGCCAGCAGTCAGAACTACGAGCAGTACTTC. This sequence encodes CASSQNYEQYF.

The CDR3, as DNA: TGTGCCAGCAGCTTAGCGGCGGGGGGCTCCTACGAGCAGTACTTC. It specifies CASSLAAGGSYEQYF. The chain uses TRBV7-9 and TRBJ2-5; 8 bases match TRBD2. The J call may not be correct, given that the DNA end is closer to TRBJ2-7. From germline, CDR1 is SEHNR and CDR2 FQNEAQ (reference sequence). CDR3 length: 15 residues.